These T cell receptor beta chains were read from a single sample in a study of cytotoxic CD8 clonotypes in ibrutinib-treated CLL. The method was immunoSEQ multiplex PCR; TCRdb's version includes in-frame clones alone and lacks a portion of them. The sample has about 29,000 clones; roughly 69% are singletons. Specimen: PBMCs, collected after 24 months of ibrutinib treatment. All receptors derive from a human donor with chronic lymphocytic leukemia. Each CDR3 is given with its conserved first and last residue. A D gene is named only where the DNA matches it firmly. Where a row states a size, it is once, few, many or the class of an expanded clone; other rows omit it.

cdr3_length: 14
d_call: TRBD2
clone_size: NA
j_call: TRBJ2-5
v_call: TRBV27
cdr3_aa: CASSLGSSGGTQYF
cdr3_nt: TGTGCCAGCAGTTTGGGCTCTAGCGGAGGGACCCAGTACTTC

cdr3_length: 13
d_call: NA
clone_size: NA
j_call: TRBJ2-1
v_call: TRBV28
cdr3_aa: CASSSPGRNEQFF
cdr3_nt: TGTGCCAGCAGTTCACCAGGACGGAATGAGCAGTTCTTC

cdr3_length: 14
d_call: NA
clone_size: NA
j_call: TRBJ1-2
v_call: TRBV5-5
cdr3_aa: CASLSGGRTYGYTF
cdr3_nt: TGTGCCAGCCTATCCGGAGGGAGGACCTATGGCTACACCTTC

cdr3_length: 19
d_call: TRBD1
clone_size: once
j_call: TRBJ2-7
v_call: TRBV10-1
cdr3_aa: CASSERLADRRQFDAEQYF
cdr3_nt: TGCGCCAGCAGTGAAAGGTTGGCGGACAGGCGACAATTTGACGCCGAGCAGTACTTC

cdr3_length: 15
d_call: NA
clone_size: NA
j_call: TRBJ2-1
v_call: TRBV6-1
cdr3_aa: CASSGEWSSYNEQFF
cdr3_nt: TGTGCCAGCAGCGGGGAGTGGAGCTCCTACAATGAGCAGTTCTTC

cdr3_length: 13
d_call: TRBD2
clone_size: NA
j_call: TRBJ2-5
v_call: TRBV11-2
cdr3_aa: CASSFLAAQTQYF
cdr3_nt: TGTGCCAGCAGCTTCCTAGCGGCTCAAACCCAGTACTTC

cdr3_length: 16
d_call: TRBD1
clone_size: NA
j_call: TRBJ1-3
v_call: TRBV7-2
cdr3_aa: CASSSQTGMTGNTIYF
cdr3_nt: TGTGCCAGCAGCTCCCAGACAGGGATGACTGGAAACACCATATATTTT

cdr3_length: 11
d_call: NA
clone_size: NA
j_call: TRBJ1-2
v_call: TRBV2
cdr3_aa: CASTVGYGYTF
cdr3_nt: TGTGCCAGCACGGTCGGATATGGCTACACCTTC

cdr3_length: 15
d_call: NA
clone_size: NA
j_call: TRBJ1-5
v_call: TRBV18
cdr3_aa: CASSPMDSGNQPQHF
cdr3_nt: TGTGCCAGCTCACCAATGGATTCAGGCAATCAGCCCCAGCATTTT

cdr3_length: 12
d_call: NA
clone_size: once
j_call: TRBJ2-5
v_call: TRBV7-9
cdr3_aa: CASSFSGHPQYF
cdr3_nt: TGTGCCAGCAGCTTTTCAGGACATCCCCAGTACTTC

cdr3_length: 18
d_call: TRBD1
clone_size: NA
j_call: TRBJ1-1
v_call: TRBV7-3
cdr3_aa: CASSPRELFRGRRAEAFF
cdr3_nt: TGTGCCAGCAGCCCGAGGGAGTTATTCAGGGGGAGGCGGGCTGAAGCTTTCTTT

cdr3_length: 13
d_call: NA
clone_size: many
j_call: TRBJ1-2
v_call: TRBV5-4
cdr3_aa: CASSRTGNYGYTF
cdr3_nt: TGTGCCAGCAGCCGGACCGGTAACTATGGCTACACCTTC

cdr3_length: 15
d_call: TRBD1
clone_size: many
j_call: TRBJ2-6
v_call: TRBV29-1
cdr3_aa: CSVEQGAAGANVLTF
cdr3_nt: TGCAGCGTTGAACAGGGGGCGGCCGGGGCCAACGTCCTGACTTTC

cdr3_length: 16
d_call: NA
clone_size: NA
j_call: TRBJ2-7
v_call: TRBV4-1
cdr3_aa: CASSPTPRASSYEQYF
cdr3_nt: TGCGCCAGCAGCCCCACCCCCCGGGCCTCATCCTACGAGCAGTACTTC

cdr3_length: 16
d_call: NA
clone_size: NA
j_call: TRBJ2-1
v_call: TRBV4-1
cdr3_aa: CASSQERMISYNEQFF
cdr3_nt: TGCGCCAGCAGCCAAGAAAGGATGATCTCCTACAATGAGCAGTTCTTC

cdr3_length: 11
d_call: NA
clone_size: NA
j_call: TRBJ2-7
v_call: TRBV6-5
cdr3_aa: CASSLGYEQYF
cdr3_nt: TGTGCCAGCTCTCTGGGCTACGAGCAGTACTTC

cdr3_length: 14
d_call: NA
clone_size: NA
j_call: TRBJ1-1
v_call: TRBV19
cdr3_aa: CASSPTGGSTEAFF
cdr3_nt: TGTGCCAGTAGTCCCACGGGAGGGAGCACTGAAGCTTTCTTT

cdr3_length: 13
d_call: NA
clone_size: NA
j_call: TRBJ2-7
v_call: TRBV6-1
cdr3_aa: CASYQMESREQYF
cdr3_nt: TGTGCCAGCTACCAAATGGAATCAAGGGAGCAGTACTTC

cdr3_length: 16
d_call: NA
clone_size: NA
j_call: TRBJ1-6
v_call: TRBV19
cdr3_aa: CASQTIRSSYNSPLHF
cdr3_nt: TGTGCCAGCCAGACGATTAGAAGCTCCTATAATTCACCCCTCCACTTT

cdr3_length: 13
d_call: NA
clone_size: NA
j_call: TRBJ1-2
v_call: TRBV7-9
cdr3_aa: CASSLEEQTRYTF
cdr3_nt: TGTGCCAGCAGCTTAGAGGAACAAACCCGCTACACCTTC

cdr3_length: 13
d_call: NA
clone_size: NA
j_call: TRBJ2-3
v_call: TRBV7-2
cdr3_aa: CASSLVLADTQYF
cdr3_nt: TGTGCCAGCAGCTTAGTCCTAGCAGATACGCAGTATTTT

cdr3_length: 13
d_call: TRBD2
clone_size: NA
j_call: TRBJ2-7
v_call: TRBV13
cdr3_aa: CASGTSLRYEQYF
cdr3_nt: TGTGCCAGCGGGACTAGTCTGAGGTACGAGCAGTACTTC

cdr3_length: 14
d_call: TRBD1
clone_size: NA
j_call: TRBJ1-4
v_call: TRBV2
cdr3_aa: CASRRGQGNEKLFF
cdr3_nt: TGTGCCAGCAGAAGGGGACAGGGGAATGAAAAACTGTTTTTT

cdr3_length: 15
d_call: TRBD1
clone_size: once
j_call: TRBJ2-3
v_call: TRBV2
cdr3_aa: CASSLGTGGTDTQYF
cdr3_nt: TGTGCCAGCAGCTTAGGGACAGGGGGAACAGATACGCAGTATTTT

cdr3_length: 15
d_call: NA
clone_size: NA
j_call: TRBJ1-5
v_call: TRBV28
cdr3_aa: CASSPGRGSGQPQHF
cdr3_nt: TGTGCCAGCAGCCCCGGGCGGGGGTCCGGACAGCCCCAGCATTTT

cdr3_length: 15
d_call: NA
clone_size: NA
j_call: TRBJ2-7
v_call: TRBV7-2
cdr3_aa: CASSLYKYRLWEQYF
cdr3_nt: TGTGCCAGCAGCTTATACAAGTACAGGTTATGGGAGCAGTACTTC

cdr3_length: 14
d_call: TRBD2
clone_size: NA
j_call: TRBJ2-3
v_call: TRBV6-5
cdr3_aa: CASSYAGGEDTQYF
cdr3_nt: TGTGCCAGCAGTTACGCCGGGGGGGAAGATACGCAGTATTTT

cdr3_length: 12
d_call: NA
clone_size: NA
j_call: TRBJ2-1
v_call: TRBV6-5
cdr3_aa: CASNRWGGEQFF
cdr3_nt: TGTGCCAGCAATCGGTGGGGCGGTGAGCAGTTCTTC

cdr3_length: 12
d_call: NA
clone_size: NA
j_call: TRBJ1-3
v_call: TRBV11-3
cdr3_aa: CASSFSGNTIYF
cdr3_nt: TGTGCCAGCAGCTTCTCTGGAAACACCATATATTTT